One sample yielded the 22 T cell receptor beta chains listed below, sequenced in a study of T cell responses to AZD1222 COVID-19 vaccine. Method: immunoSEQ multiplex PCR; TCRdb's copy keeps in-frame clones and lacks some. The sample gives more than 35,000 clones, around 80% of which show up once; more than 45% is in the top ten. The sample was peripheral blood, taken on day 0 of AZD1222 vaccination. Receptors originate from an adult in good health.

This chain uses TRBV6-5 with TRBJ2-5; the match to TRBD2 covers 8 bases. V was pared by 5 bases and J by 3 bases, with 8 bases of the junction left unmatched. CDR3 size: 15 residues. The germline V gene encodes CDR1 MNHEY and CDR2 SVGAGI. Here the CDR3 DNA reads TGTGCCAGCAGTAGCGGGGGCGGTTTGAAAGAGACCCAGTACTTC. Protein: CASSSGGGLKETQYF.

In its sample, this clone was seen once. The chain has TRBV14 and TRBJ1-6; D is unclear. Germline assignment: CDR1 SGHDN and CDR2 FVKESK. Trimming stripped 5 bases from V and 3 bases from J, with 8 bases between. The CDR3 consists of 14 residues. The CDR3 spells CASSRPFYNSPLHF. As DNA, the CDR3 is TGTGCCAGCAGCAGGCCCTTCTATAATTCACCCCTCCACTTT.

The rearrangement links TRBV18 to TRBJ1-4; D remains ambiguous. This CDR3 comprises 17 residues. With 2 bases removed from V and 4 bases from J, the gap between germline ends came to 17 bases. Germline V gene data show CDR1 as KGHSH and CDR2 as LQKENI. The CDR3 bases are TGTGCCAGCTCACCAACCCTCTCCGGCGGCGGTAATGAAAAACTGTTTTTT. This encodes CASSPTLSGGGNEKLFF.

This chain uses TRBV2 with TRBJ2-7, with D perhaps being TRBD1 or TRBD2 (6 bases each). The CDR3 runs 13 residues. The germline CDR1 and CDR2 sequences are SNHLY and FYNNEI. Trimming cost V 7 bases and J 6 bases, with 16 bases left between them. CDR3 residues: CASTQGRLSEQYF. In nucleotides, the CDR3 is TGTGCCAGCACTCAGGGGAGGTTATCCGAGCAGTACTTC.

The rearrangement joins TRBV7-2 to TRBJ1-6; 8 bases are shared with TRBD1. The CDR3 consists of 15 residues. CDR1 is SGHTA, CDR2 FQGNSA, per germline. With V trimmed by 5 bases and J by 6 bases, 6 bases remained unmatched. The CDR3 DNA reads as TGTGCCAGCAGCAGGTGGGACAGGCTTAATTCACCCCTCCACTTT. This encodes CASSRWDRLNSPLHF.

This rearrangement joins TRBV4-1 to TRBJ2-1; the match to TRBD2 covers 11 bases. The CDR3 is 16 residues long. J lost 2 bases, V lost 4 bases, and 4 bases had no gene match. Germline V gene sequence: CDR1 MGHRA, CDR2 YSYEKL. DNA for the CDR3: TGCGCCAGCAGCCTTTTAGCGGGAGGGGCCTACAATGAGCAGTTCTTC. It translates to CASSLLAGGAYNEQFF.

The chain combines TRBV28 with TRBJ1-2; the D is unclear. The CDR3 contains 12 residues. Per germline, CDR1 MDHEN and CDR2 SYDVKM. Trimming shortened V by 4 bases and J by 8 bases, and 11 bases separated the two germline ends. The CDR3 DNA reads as TGTGCCAGCAGTTACGCAGGATGGGGCTACACCTTC. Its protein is CASSYAGWGYTF.

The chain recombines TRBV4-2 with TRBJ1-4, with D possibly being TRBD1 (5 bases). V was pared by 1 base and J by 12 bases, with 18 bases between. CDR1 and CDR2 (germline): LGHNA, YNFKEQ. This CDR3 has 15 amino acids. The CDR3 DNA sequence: TGTGCCAGCAGCCAAGGGGGGACCGCTGTGACGGAACTGTTTTTT. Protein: CASSQGGTAVTELFF.

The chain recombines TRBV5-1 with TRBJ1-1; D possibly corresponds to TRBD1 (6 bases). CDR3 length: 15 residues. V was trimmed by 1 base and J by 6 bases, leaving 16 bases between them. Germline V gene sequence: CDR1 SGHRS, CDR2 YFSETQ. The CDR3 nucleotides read TGCGCCAGCAGCTTGAGCTCTGGGGGCTTGTCTGAAGCTTTCTTT. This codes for CASSLSSGGLSEAFF. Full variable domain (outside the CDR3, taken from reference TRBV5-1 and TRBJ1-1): KAGVTQTPRYLIKTRGQQVTLSCSPISGHRSVSWYQQTPGQGLQFLFEYFSETQRNKGNFPGRFSGRQFSNSRSEMNVSTLELGDSALYLCASSLSSGGLSEAFFGQGTRLTVV.

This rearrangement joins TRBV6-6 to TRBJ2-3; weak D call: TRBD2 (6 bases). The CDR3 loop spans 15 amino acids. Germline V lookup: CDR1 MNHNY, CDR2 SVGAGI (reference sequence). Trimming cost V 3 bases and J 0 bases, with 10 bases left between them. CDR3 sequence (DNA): TGTGCCAGCAGTTATGAGCGGGCTAGCACAGATACGCAGTATTTT. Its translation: CASSYERASTDTQYF.

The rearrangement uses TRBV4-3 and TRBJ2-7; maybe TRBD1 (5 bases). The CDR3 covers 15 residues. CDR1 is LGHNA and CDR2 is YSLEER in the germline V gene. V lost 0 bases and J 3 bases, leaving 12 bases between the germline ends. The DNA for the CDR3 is TGCGCCAGCAGCCAAGATACCAGGGAAAACTACGAGCAGTACTTC. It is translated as CASSQDTRENYEQYF.

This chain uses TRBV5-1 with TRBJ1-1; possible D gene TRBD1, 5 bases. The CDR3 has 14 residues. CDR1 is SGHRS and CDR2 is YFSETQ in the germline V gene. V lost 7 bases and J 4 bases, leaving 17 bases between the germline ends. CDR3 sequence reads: CASLLLGAATEAFF. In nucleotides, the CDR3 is TGCGCCAGCTTACTATTAGGGGCGGCCACTGAAGCTTTCTTT. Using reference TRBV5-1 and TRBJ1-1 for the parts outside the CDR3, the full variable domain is KAGVTQTPRYLIKTRGQQVTLSCSPISGHRSVSWYQQTPGQGLQFLFEYFSETQRNKGNFPGRFSGRQFSNSRSEMNVSTLELGDSALYLCASLLLGAATEAFFGQGTRLTVV.

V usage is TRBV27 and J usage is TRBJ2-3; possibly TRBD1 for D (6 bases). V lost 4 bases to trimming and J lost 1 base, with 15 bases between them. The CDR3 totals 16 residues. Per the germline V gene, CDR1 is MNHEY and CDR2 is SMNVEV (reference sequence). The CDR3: CASSSPHRVGTDTQYF. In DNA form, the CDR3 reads TGTGCCAGCAGTTCGCCCCACAGGGTGGGCACAGATACGCAGTATTTT.

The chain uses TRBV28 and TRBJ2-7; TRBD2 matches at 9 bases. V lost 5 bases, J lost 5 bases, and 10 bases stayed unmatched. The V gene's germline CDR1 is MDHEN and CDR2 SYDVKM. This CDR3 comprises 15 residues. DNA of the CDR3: TGTGCCAGCAGTACATTGACTAGCGGAAATGACGAGCAGTACTTC. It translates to CASSTLTSGNDEQYF.

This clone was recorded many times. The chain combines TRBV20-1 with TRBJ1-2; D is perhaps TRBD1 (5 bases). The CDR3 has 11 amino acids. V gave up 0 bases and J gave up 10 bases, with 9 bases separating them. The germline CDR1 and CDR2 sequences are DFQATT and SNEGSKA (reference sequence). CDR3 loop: CSARDEGFYTF. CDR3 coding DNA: TGCAGTGCTAGAGATGAGGGGTTCTACACCTTC.

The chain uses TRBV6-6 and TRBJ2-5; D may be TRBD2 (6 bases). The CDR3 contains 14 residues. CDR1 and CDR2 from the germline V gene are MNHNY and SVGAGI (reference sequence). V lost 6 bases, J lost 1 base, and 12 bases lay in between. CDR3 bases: TGTGCCAGCAGGGGGGGTACAACCCAAGAGACCCAGTACTTC. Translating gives CASRGGTTQETQYF.

CDR3 sequence (DNA): TGTGCCAGCGTAGGTGGGGACAATCAGCCCCAGCATTTT. Its protein product is CASVGGDNQPQHF. This chain connects TRBV7-9 to TRBJ1-5; the D is unclear. This CDR3 is 13 amino acids long. V was clipped by 8 bases and J by 3 bases, with 11 bases between them. The germline gives CDR1 SEHNR, CDR2 FQNEAQ (reference sequence).

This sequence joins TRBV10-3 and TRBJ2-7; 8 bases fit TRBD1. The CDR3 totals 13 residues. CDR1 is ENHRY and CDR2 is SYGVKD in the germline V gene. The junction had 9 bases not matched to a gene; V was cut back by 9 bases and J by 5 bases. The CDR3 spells CAIGTGMGNEQYF. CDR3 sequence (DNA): TGTGCCATTGGGACAGGAATGGGAAACGAGCAGTACTTC.

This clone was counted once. This CDR3 reads CAWSVEGGGASSRYF. CDR3 DNA sequence: TGTGCCTGGAGTGTTGAGGGCGGGGGGGCCTCGTCGAGGTATTTT. The rearrangement joins TRBV30 to TRBJ2-3; TRBD2 agrees at 9 bases. This CDR3 region has 15 residues. Unmatched junction bases numbered 15, after V lost 0 bases and J lost 14 bases. CDR1 is GTSNPN, CDR2 SVGIG, per germline (reference sequence).

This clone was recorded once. The CDR3 DNA reads TGTGCCAGCAGCACACTAGCGGGGGGGCCTAATACGCAGTATTTT. Its protein product is CASSTLAGGPNTQYF. The rearrangement links TRBV5-4 to TRBJ2-3; 13 bases match TRBD2. The CDR3 loop spans 15 amino acids. CDR1 is SGHNT and CDR2 is YYREEE in the germline V gene (reference sequence). J was trimmed by 7 bases and V by 4 bases; bases with no gene match: 6.

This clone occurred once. CDR3 amino acids: CASSYGDWYGYTF. CDR3 nucleotides: TGTGCCAGCAGTTACGGGGATTGGTATGGCTACACCTTC. J is TRBJ1-2 and V is TRBV6-2 or TRBV6-3, with D uncertain. This CDR3 comprises 13 residues. V shed 2 bases and J shed 5 bases, with 9 bases lying between them. CDR1 MNHEY and CDR2 SVGEGT come from the germline V gene.

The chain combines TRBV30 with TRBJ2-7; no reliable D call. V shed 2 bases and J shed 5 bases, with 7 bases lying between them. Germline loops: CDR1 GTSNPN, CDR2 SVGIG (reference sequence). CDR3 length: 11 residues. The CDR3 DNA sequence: TGTGCCTGGAGTCTAGGAGACGAGCAGTACTTC. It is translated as CAWSLGDEQYF.